These 29 T cell receptor beta chains came from one sample sequenced in a study of graft-versus-host responses after intestinal transplantation. Assay used: immunoSEQ multiplex PCR; TCRdb lists only in-frame clones, some missing. The data hold some 2,000 clones, with about 85% observed a single time. The starting material, graft tissue, was processed to release intraepithelial and lamina propria lymphocytes. This specimen was ileum tissue, taken around 59 days after intestinal transplant. The receptors here all came from a human patient who received an intestinal transplant, so some T cells may come from the graft donor.

V is TRBV5-4 and J is TRBJ1-4, with 8 bases lining up with TRBD1. CDR3 size: 15 residues. J gave up 7 bases and V 0 bases, and 5 bases lay outside the gene matches. Germline CDR1 SGHNT, CDR2 YYREEE (reference sequence). CDR3 in amino acids: CASSLGGQASEKLFF. DNA for the CDR3: TGTGCCAGCAGCTTGGGGGGACAGGCTTCTGAAAAACTGTTTTTT.

This chain uses TRBV6-1 with TRBJ1-2; a possible D gene is TRBD1 (6 bases). The CDR3 loop spans 18 amino acids. Germline lookup yields CDR1 MNHNS and CDR2 SASEGT. The germline V and J ends were trimmed by 2 bases and 6 bases, with 25 bases remaining between them. In DNA form, the CDR3 reads TGTGCCAGCAGTGAAAAACGAACAGGGTCCAGGGTTAAAGATGGCTACACCTTC. Protein sequence: CASSEKRTGSRVKDGYTF.

This chain links TRBV6-5 with TRBJ1-5, with D tentatively TRBD1 (6 bases). Germline V gives CDR1 MNHEY, CDR2 SVGAGI. This CDR3 spans 15 amino acids. Trimming removed 8 bases at V and 4 bases at J, with 18 bases between. The CDR3 DNA sequence: TGTGCCAGCGGGGGGGGGCCAGGGATAAATCAGCCCCAGCATTTT. Amino acids: CASGGGPGINQPQHF.

Concerning this clone: Other DNA sequences in the sample encode the same CDR3. V is TRBV6-6 and J is TRBJ2-3; weak D call: TRBD1 (6 bases). Germline CDR1 is MNHNY and CDR2 is SVGAGI (reference sequence). The V gene lost 2 bases and the J gene lost 0 bases, with 9 bases spanning the gap. The length of the CDR3 is 15 residues. The CDR3 is CASSYQGSSTDTQYF. CDR3 bases: TGTGCCAGCAGTTACCAGGGGTCAAGCACAGATACGCAGTATTTT.

The rearrangement joins TRBV4-1 to TRBJ1-1; 8 bases line up with TRBD1. This CDR3 spans 16 amino acids. Unmatched junction bases numbered 10, after V lost 3 bases and J lost 4 bases. CDR1 is MGHRA and CDR2 is YSYEKL in the germline V gene. This CDR3 is CASSHAATGVGTEAFF. CDR3 DNA sequence: TGCGCCAGCAGCCATGCTGCGACAGGGGTTGGCACTGAAGCTTTCTTT.

There are a few counts of this clone. The chain uses TRBV6-5 and TRBJ2-2; 7 nucleotides align to TRBD1. V lost 5 bases and J lost 3; bases outside the gene matches: 0. This CDR3 is built from 13 residues. The V gene's germline CDR1 is MNHEY and CDR2 SVGAGI. The CDR3 DNA reads TGTGCCAGCAGTGACAGGGACACCGGGGAGCTGTTTTTT. Translated, it gives CASSDRDTGELFF.

The chain employs TRBV29-1 and TRBJ1-2; 7 bases align to TRBD1. Losses at the gene ends were 6 bases for V and 5 bases for J; bases not matched to a gene: 3. The CDR3 is made up of 11 amino acids. Germline V gene lookup returns CDR1 SQVTM and CDR2 ANQGSEA. The chain's CDR3 is CSVVTGYGYTF. The CDR3 DNA follows: TGCAGCGTAGTGACAGGGTATGGCTACACCTTC.

V and J are TRBV7-9 and TRBJ2-7, with 9 nucleotides matching TRBD1. This CDR3 is built from 18 residues. Losses at the gene ends were 11 bases for V and 3 bases for J; bases not matched to a gene: 23. Germline CDR1 reads SEHNR; CDR2 reads FQNEAQ (reference sequence). CDR3 loop: CAGEPHERVPGQGYEQYF. The CDR3, as DNA: TGTGCCGGAGAACCTCACGAGCGAGTGCCGGGACAGGGCTACGAGCAGTACTTC.

The table lists this clone with a few counts. The CDR3: CSVEEYPGVLLGSYEQYF. Here the CDR3 DNA reads TGCAGCGTTGAAGAATATCCCGGAGTATTGTTGGGGTCCTACGAGCAGTACTTC. This rearrangement joins TRBV29-1 to TRBJ2-7; D remains unclear. Trimming removed 0 bases from V and 1 base from J, with 22 bases in between. The CDR3 length is 18 residues. Germline CDR1 and CDR2: SQVTM and ANQGSEA.

The chain is built from TRBV7-7 and TRBJ2-2; D unclear. The CDR3 contains 13 residues. Germline CDR1 and CDR2: SSHAT and FNYEAQ (reference sequence). V shed 5 bases and J shed 0 bases, with 4 bases lying between them. The CDR3 nucleotides read TGTGCCAGCAGCCCGACGAACACCGGGGAGCTGTTTTTT. Encoded protein: CASSPTNTGELFF. Full variable domain (rest looked up from reference TRBV7-7 and TRBJ2-2): GAGVSQSPRYKVTKRGQDVTLRCDPISSHATLYWYQQALGQGPEFLTYFNYEAQPDKSGLPSDRFSAERPEGSISTLTIQRTEQRDSAMYRCASSPTNTGELFFGEGSRLTVL.

The rearrangement joins TRBV28 to TRBJ1-1; D call uncertain. With 6 bases removed from V and 4 bases from J, the gap between germline ends came to 21 bases. Germline assignment: CDR1 MDHEN and CDR2 SYDVKM. The CDR3 has 16 amino acids. This CDR3 is CASSSGPGKGSTEAFF. DNA for the CDR3: TGTGCCAGCAGCTCAGGACCCGGTAAAGGATCCACTGAAGCTTTCTTT.

The V gene is TRBV5-8, the J gene TRBJ1-1; 9 bases agree with TRBD1. In germline, CDR1 is SGHTS, CDR2 YDEGEE. The CDR3 has 16 amino acids. Unmatched junction bases numbered 3, after V lost 0 bases and J lost 0 bases. CDR3 nucleotide sequence: TGTGCCAGCAGCTTGGGGACAGGGGTTCTGAACACTGAAGCTTTCTTT. Its protein product is CASSLGTGVLNTEAFF.

In its sample, this clone was seen once. This chain connects TRBV30 to TRBJ2-7; 7 bases align to TRBD1. CDR3 size: 16 residues. The trim removed 2 bases at V and 3 bases at J, leaving 13 bases unmatched. CDR1 is GTSNPN, CDR2 SVGIG, per germline (reference sequence). The DNA for the CDR3 is TGTGCCTGGAGTAAGATAGGAACAGGGGCGGACTACGAGCAGTACTTC. This translates into CAWSKIGTGADYEQYF.

The chain carries TRBV4-1 and TRBJ2-3; 7 positions agree with TRBD2. The CDR3 runs 16 residues. The germline V gene has CDR1 MGHRA and CDR2 YSYEKL. V gave up 4 bases and J gave up 0 bases; unmatched junction bases: 7. The CDR3 region is CASSRWGGSSTDTQYF. CDR3 coding DNA: TGCGCCAGCAGCCGATGGGGGGGGTCTAGCACAGATACGCAGTATTTT.

This clone was seen a handful of times. V usage is TRBV6-5 and J usage is TRBJ1-3, with TRBD1 matching 8 bases. The CDR3 sequence is 15 residues long. The germline gives CDR1 MNHEY, CDR2 SVGAGI. J lost 0 bases, V lost 2 bases, and 0 bases had no gene match. The CDR3 loop reads CASSYTGGSGNTIYF. DNA for the CDR3: TGTGCCAGCAGTTACACAGGGGGCTCTGGAAACACCATATATTTT.

The chain links TRBV10-3 to TRBJ1-5; 9 bases match TRBD1. The V and J ends lost 9 bases and 6 bases, in that order; junction bases with no gene match: 9. Germline V gene data show CDR1 as ENHRY and CDR2 as SYGVKD. The CDR3 sequence is 14 residues long. The CDR3 protein is CAIHPGTGTQPQHF. CDR3 in DNA: TGTGCCATTCACCCCGGGACAGGGACTCAGCCCCAGCATTTT.

A single count supports this clone. This sequence joins TRBV30 and TRBJ2-5, with 10 nucleotides matching TRBD2. There are 14 residues in the CDR3. Germline CDR1 and CDR2: GTSNPN and SVGIG (reference sequence). The V segment lost 0 bases and the J segment 12 bases; nucleotides outside the gene matches: 10. The chain's CDR3 is CAWSVAASGSRKYF. The CDR3 DNA reads as TGTGCCTGGAGTGTAGCGGCTAGCGGGAGCAGAAAGTACTTC.

This chain links TRBV5-5 with TRBJ1-2, with D hard to call. This CDR3 spans 16 amino acids. CDR1 and CDR2 from the germline V gene are SGHKS and YYEKEE (reference sequence). V gave up 0 bases and J gave up 3 bases, with 15 bases separating them. The CDR3: CASSLDAGFPYYGYTF. For the CDR3, the DNA is TGTGCCAGCAGCTTGGATGCGGGCTTTCCCTACTATGGCTACACCTTC.

The chain links TRBV28 to TRBJ2-7, with no clear D. This CDR3 contains 17 residues. V lost 5 bases and J 0 bases, leaving 20 bases between the germline ends. Germline V CDR1 and CDR2: MDHEN, SYDVKM. CDR3 DNA: TGTGCCAGCAGTCCCTTCTTGGGAAAGGGAAGCTCCTACGAGCAGTACTTC. As protein: CASSPFLGKGSSYEQYF.

The gene calls are TRBV20-1 and TRBJ2-7; D remains ambiguous. Trimming took 3 bases from V and 7 from J, leaving 10 bases between them. Germline CDR1 reads DFQATT; CDR2 reads SNEGSKA (reference sequence). The CDR3 is 11 residues long. The CDR3: CSASPLREQYF. In DNA form, the CDR3 reads TGCAGTGCTAGCCCTCTAAGGGAGCAGTACTTC.

The rearrangement uses TRBV28 and TRBJ1-4; 10 positions agree with TRBD1. Germline assignment: CDR1 MDHEN and CDR2 SYDVKM. This CDR3 spans 17 amino acids. V lost 6 bases and J lost 0; bases outside the gene matches: 7. This CDR3 is CASSLRDRGATNEKLFF. Here the CDR3 DNA reads TGTGCCAGCAGCCTCCGGGACAGGGGTGCAACTAATGAAAAACTGTTTTTT.

DNA for the CDR3: TGTGCCAGCAGCGTGGGTAGCGGGGGTTCAGATACGCAGTATTTT. This sequence encodes CASSVGSGGSDTQYF. This rearrangement joins TRBV9 to TRBJ2-3, with 9 bases lining up with TRBD2. V shed 2 bases, J shed 4 bases, and the junction held 5 bases outside the gene matches. This CDR3 is 15 amino acids long. Germline loops: CDR1 SGDLS, CDR2 YYNGEE.

This chain links TRBV6-4 with TRBJ2-1; 7 nucleotides match TRBD2. The CDR3 extends over 14 amino acids. CDR1 and CDR2 (germline): MRHNA, SNTAGT. The V and J ends lost 2 bases and 2 bases, in that order; junction bases with no gene match: 0. Here the CDR3 reads CASSDGGAYNEQFF. CDR3 nucleotide sequence: TGTGCCAGCAGTGACGGGGGGGCCTACAATGAGCAGTTCTTC.

A few counts support this clone. The rearrangement uses TRBV6-6 and TRBJ2-7; no clear D gene. Trimming shortened V by 3 bases and J by 5 bases, and 14 bases separated the two germline ends. Germline values: CDR1 MNHNY, CDR2 SVGAGI (reference sequence). This CDR3 is built from 14 residues. DNA for the CDR3: TGTGCCAGCAGTTATACCCTTCTTACGAACGAGCAGTACTTC. This gives the protein CASSYTLLTNEQYF.

This chain links TRBV28 with TRBJ2-7; 8 nucleotides match TRBD1. The ends lost 5 bases at V and 4 bases at J; junction bases unmatched: 16. Germline loops: CDR1 MDHEN, CDR2 SYDVKM. This CDR3 is 17 amino acids long. The CDR3 spells CASSALVGQAYGYEQYF. In nucleotides, the CDR3 is TGTGCCAGCAGTGCGTTGGTGGGACAGGCATACGGGTACGAGCAGTACTTC.

The chain recombines TRBV7-2 with TRBJ2-5; 15 bases are shared with TRBD2. V was clipped by 4 bases and J by 4 bases; unmatched bases: 1. The CDR3 runs to 15 residues. Germline V lookup: CDR1 SGHTA, CDR2 FQGNSA. The CDR3 coding sequence is TGTGCCAGCAGCTGGACTAGCGGGGGGGCAGAGACCCAGTACTTC. This translates into CASSWTSGGAETQYF.

V gene TRBV7-9 combines with J gene TRBJ1-1; 11 bases agree with TRBD1. V lost 1 base, J lost 11 bases, and 6 bases stayed unmatched. CDR1 is SEHNR and CDR2 is FQNEAQ in the germline V gene (reference sequence). The CDR3 length is 14 residues. The CDR3 DNA is TGTGCCAGCAGCTTAGGCCGGGACAGGGGGAAGGCTTTCTTT. This translates into CASSLGRDRGKAFF.

This clone was seen only a few times. The chain uses TRBV7-2 and TRBJ2-7; 8 positions match TRBD1. Unmatched junction bases numbered 5, after V lost 3 bases and J lost 1 base. CDR3 size: 15 residues. CDR1 and CDR2 from the germline V gene are SGHTA and FQGNSA. The CDR3: CASSFDRGRSYEQYF. In DNA, the CDR3 is TGTGCCAGCAGCTTCGACAGGGGAAGGTCCTACGAGCAGTACTTC. The whole variable domain, remainder taken from reference TRBV7-2 and TRBJ2-7, is GAGVSQSPSNKVTEKGKDVELRCDPISGHTALYWYRQSLGQGLEFLIYFQGNSAPDKSGLPSDRFSAERTGGSVSTLTIQRTQQEDSAVYLCASSFDRGRSYEQYFGPGTRLTVT.

V is TRBV19 and J is TRBJ2-7; D is uncertain. Deletions cut 0 bases from V and 8 bases from J, with 5 bases between. Germline CDR1 is LNHDA and CDR2 is SQIVND (reference sequence). The length of the CDR3 is 11 residues. The CDR3 DNA reads as TGTGCCAGTAGTATAGAGGGCCAGCAGTACTTC. It translates to CASSIEGQQYF. Combining the CDR3 with reference TRBV19 and TRBJ2-7 gives the whole variable domain DGGITQSPKYLFRKEGQNVTLSCEQNLNHDAMYWYRQDPGQGLRLIYYSQIVNDFQKGDIAEGYSVSREKKESFPLTVTSAQKNPTAFYLCASSIEGQQYFGPGTRLTVT.